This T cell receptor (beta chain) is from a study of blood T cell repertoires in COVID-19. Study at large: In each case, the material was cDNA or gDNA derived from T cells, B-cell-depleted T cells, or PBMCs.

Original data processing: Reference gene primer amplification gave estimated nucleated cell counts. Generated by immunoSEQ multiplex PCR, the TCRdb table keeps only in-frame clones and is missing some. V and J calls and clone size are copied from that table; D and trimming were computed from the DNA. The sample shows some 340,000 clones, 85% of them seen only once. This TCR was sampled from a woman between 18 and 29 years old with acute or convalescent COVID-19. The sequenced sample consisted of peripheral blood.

CDR3 nucleotides: TGTGCCAGCAGCGAGGGGGGGCCTGGCGGGAGTCATGCGAGTTCCTACGAGCAGTACTTC. Its translation is CASSEGGPGGSHASSYEQYF. The chain links TRBV9 to TRBJ2-7; a possible D gene is TRBD2 (7 bases). Germline assignment: CDR1 SGDLS and CDR2 YYNGEE. The CDR3 is made up of 20 amino acids. The germline V and J ends were trimmed by 3 bases and 1 base, with 29 bases remaining between them.